This T cell receptor (beta chain) is from a study of blood T cell repertoires in COVID-19. Looking at the study overall: Sources were T cells, B-cell-depleted T cells, or PBMCs; the material itself was cDNA or gDNA.

As processed by the authors: Reference gene primer amplification gave nucleated cell count estimates. Measured with immunoSEQ multiplex PCR; TCRdb has only the in-frame clones, and not every one. The DNA was the basis for D and trimming; V, J and clone size are from that table. Among 200,000 to 250,000 clones listed, 83% were seen once. Cohorts were assigned according to the clinical history that participants reported. Exposed study participants had met a COVID-19 case within 2 weeks before entry. This CDR3 region has 14 residues. The V and J ends lost 4 bases and 3 bases, in that order; junction bases with no gene match: 4. The germline gives CDR1 LNHDA, CDR2 SQIVND (reference sequence).

The source material was PBMCs or T cells enriched from blood (not recorded which). The chain recombines TRBV19 with TRBJ1-1; 8 nucleotides line up with TRBD1. The receptor comes from a woman between 45 and 60 years old who had been exposed to COVID-19. Written as DNA, the CDR3 is TGTGCCAGTAGTACAGGGGGCGCATACACTGAAGCTTTCTTT. This gives the protein CASSTGGAYTEAFF.